One and the same sample provided the 22 T cell receptor beta chains below, sequenced in a study of CD8+CD57+ T cells in acquired aplastic anemia. Individuals selected for sequencing had exhibited CD8+CD57+ cell expansion on flow cytometry. Using genomic DNA as the template, TCR beta VDJ and CDR3 profiling was carried out. TCRdb processed the reads anew with MiXCR; each CDR3 protein has one entry. The data hold about 240,000 distinct CDR3 sequences, with approximately 45% observed a single time. The specimen sequenced was sorted CD4+, CD8+, or CD8+CD57+ T cells (not recorded which) from PBMCs. Receptors were obtained from a human donor with aplastic anemia.

The rearrangement links TRBV10-3 to TRBJ1-1; 8 nucleotides agree with TRBD1. The germline V gene encodes CDR1 ENHRY and CDR2 SYGVKD. V was clipped by 6 bases and J by 6 bases; unmatched bases: 3. The CDR3 is made up of 12 amino acids. The CDR3 protein is CAISLQGAEAFF. In DNA form, the CDR3 reads TGTGCCATCAGCTTACAGGGGGCTGAAGCTTTCTTT.

This clonotype was seen at least ten times. The chain joins TRBV15 to TRBJ2-5; D is possibly TRBD2 (5 bases). This CDR3 comprises 15 residues. Germline-derived CDR1 and CDR2 are LNHNV and YYDKDF (reference sequence). V was shortened by 3 bases and J by 5 bases, with 16 bases between the two germline ends. The CDR3 DNA reads as TGTGCCACCAGCAGTCGGAGCGGAGGTTGGGAGACCCAGTACTTC. Its protein is CATSSRSGGWETQYF. Full variable domain (rest looked up from reference TRBV15 and TRBJ2-5): DAMVIQNPRYQVTQFGKPVTLSCSQTLNHNVMYWYQQKSSQAPKLLFHYYDKDFNNEADTPDNFQSRRPNTSFCFLDIRSPGLGDTAMYLCATSSRSGGWETQYFGPGTRLLVL.

This sequence joins TRBV6-1 and TRBJ2-5; D gene uncertain. V was clipped by 5 bases and J by 3 bases, with 13 bases between them. Germline CDR1 MNHNS, CDR2 SASEGT. The CDR3 totals 14 residues. This CDR3 is CASSSQAEEETQYF. CDR3 bases: TGTGCCAGCAGTTCGCAGGCGGAAGAAGAGACCCAGTACTTC.

The genes are TRBV3-1 and TRBJ1-1, with 9 bases fitting TRBD1. Germline assignment: CDR1 LGHDT and CDR2 YNNKEL (reference sequence). There are 16 residues in the CDR3. Trimming took 3 bases from V and 1 from J; bases not matched to a gene: 6. The CDR3 region has the DNA TGTGCCAGCAGCCACGATGCGGACAGGGGGAACACTGAAGCTTTCTTT. Translation: CASSHDADRGNTEAFF.

The chain links TRBV7-9 to TRBJ2-1; 9 bases match TRBD1. The J segment lost 0 bases and the V segment lost 4 bases, leaving 7 bases of the junction unmatched. From germline, CDR1 is SEHNR and CDR2 FQNEAQ (reference sequence). The CDR3 has 17 amino acids. As DNA, the CDR3 is TGTGCCAGCAGCTCAACCGGGACAGGGCGCTCCTACAATGAGCAGTTCTTC. Its protein product is CASSSTGTGRSYNEQFF.

Remarks on this clonotype: A much larger clone lies one base from this, so it may be a read error. The rearrangement links TRBV12-3 or TRBV12-4 to TRBJ2-1, with 9 nucleotides matching TRBD2. The CDR3 runs to 13 residues. J gave up 10 bases and V 5 bases, and 6 bases lay outside the gene matches. CDR3 sequence (DNA): TGTGCCAGCAGTGTTCTAGCGGGATACGAGCAGTTCTTC. Amino acids: CASSVLAGYEQFF.

This chain connects TRBV15 to TRBJ1-1, with TRBD1 identical over 8 bases. The length of the CDR3 is 14 residues. CDR1 and CDR2 from the germline V gene are LNHNV and YYDKDF (reference sequence). The trim removed 1 base at V and 5 bases at J, leaving 3 bases unmatched. CDR3 in amino acids: CATSRGTGHTEAFF. DNA for the CDR3: TGTGCCACCAGCAGAGGGACAGGGCATACTGAAGCTTTCTTT.

This clonotype has ten or more counts. This chain uses TRBV6-5 with TRBJ1-1; possibly TRBD1 for D (6 bases). The germline CDR1 and CDR2 sequences are MNHEY and SVGAGI. The CDR3 runs to 17 residues. Trimming cost V 2 bases and J 1 base, with 17 bases left between them. CDR3: CASSYRVTGSPNTEAFF. CDR3 DNA sequence: TGTGCCAGCAGTTACCGTGTCACAGGGTCTCCGAACACTGAAGCTTTCTTT.

This clonotype was detected only a few times. The genes are TRBV6-6 and TRBJ2-3, with 8 bases lining up with TRBD2. V was clipped by 0 bases and J by 8 bases; unmatched bases: 10. Germline loops: CDR1 MNHNY, CDR2 SVGAGI (reference sequence). The length of the CDR3 is 16 residues. The CDR3 sequence: CASSYSVTSGGATQYF. The CDR3 nucleotides read TGTGCCAGCAGTTACTCGGTCACTAGCGGTGGGGCTACGCAGTATTTT.

V and J are TRBV20-1 and TRBJ2-2; no clear D. Germline assignment: CDR1 DFQATT and CDR2 SNEGSKA (reference sequence). Trimming removed 3 bases at V and 4 bases at J, with 9 bases between. The CDR3 has 13 amino acids. The DNA for the CDR3 is TGCAGTGCTAGTCCCTCGACCACCGGGGAGCTGTTTTTT. Residues: CSASPSTTGELFF.

There are many counts of this clonotype. The CDR3 sequence: CASSGQTSGNYNEQFF. The CDR3 DNA reads TGTGCCAGCAGCGGCCAAACTAGCGGGAACTACAATGAGCAGTTCTTC. V and J are TRBV7-9 and TRBJ2-1; 10 nucleotides line up with TRBD2. The CDR3 has 16 residues. J lost 3 bases, V lost 5 bases, and 7 bases had no gene match. Germline assignment: CDR1 SEHNR and CDR2 FQNEAQ (reference sequence).

This clonotype was picked up a small number of times. The chain couples TRBV7-9 to TRBJ2-1; D is possibly TRBD2 (7 bases). The germline V gene encodes CDR1 SEHNR and CDR2 FQNEAQ (reference sequence). The CDR3 is 17 residues long. Trimming took 5 bases from V and 8 from J, leaving 25 bases between them. For the CDR3, the DNA is TGTGCCAGCAGCCAAGATATTGAACGGGGGGCTGGCGATGAGCAGTTCTTC. Translation gives CASSQDIERGAGDEQFF.

This clonotype has only a few counts. The genes are TRBV27 and TRBJ2-7, with 8 bases matching TRBD1. The CDR3 length is 14 residues. With 5 bases clipped from V and 2 bases from J, the junction kept 5 bases outside the gene matches. Germline CDR1 MNHEY, CDR2 SMNVEV (reference sequence). CDR3 in amino acids: CASSGRQGTYEQYF. CDR3 DNA: TGTGCCAGCAGTGGTAGACAGGGGACCTACGAGCAGTACTTC.

The CDR3 region is CASSDPRDTEAFF. The CDR3 coding sequence is TGTGCCAGCAGCGACCCTCGGGACACTGAAGCTTTCTTT. The chain couples TRBV7-6 to TRBJ1-1, with unresolved D. The CDR3 is 13 residues long. V was clipped by 5 bases and J by 3 bases, with 10 bases between them. Germline CDR1 is SGHVS and CDR2 is FNYEAQ. Drawing the rest from reference TRBV7-6 and TRBJ1-1, the complete variable domain is GAGVSQSPRYKVTKRGQDVALRCDPISGHVSLYWYRQALGQGPEFLTYFNYEAQQDKSGLPNDRFSAERPEGSISTLTIQRTEQRDSAMYRCASSDPRDTEAFFGQGTRLTVV.

This clonotype was seen repeatedly, ten times or more. This chain connects TRBV5-6 to TRBJ2-1, with TRBD2 as a possible D gene (5 bases). Germline V CDR1 and CDR2: SGHDT, YYEEEE. CDR3 length: 13 residues. The germline V and J ends were trimmed by 6 bases and 8 bases, with 15 bases remaining between them. The CDR3 loop reads CASIRQSGDEQFF. The CDR3 coding sequence is TGTGCCAGCATTCGCCAAAGCGGCGATGAGCAGTTCTTC.

There are many counts of this clonotype. The gene calls are TRBV5-6 and TRBJ1-2; D is possibly TRBD1 (5 bases). The ends were cut back, 4 bases at V and 4 bases at J, with 14 bases in the middle. The CDR3 is 14 residues long. CDR1 is SGHDT, CDR2 YYEEEE, per germline. For the CDR3, the DNA is TGTGCCAGCAGCGGGGGGGAATCGGGCTATGGCTACACCTTC. Translating gives CASSGGESGYGYTF.

This clonotype was observed many times. V usage is TRBV7-8 and J usage is TRBJ2-1, with D perhaps TRBD1 (5 bases). Germline CDR1 and CDR2: SGHVS and FQNEAQ. Deletions cut 3 bases from V and 7 bases from J, with 10 bases between. This CDR3 is 13 amino acids long. The chain's CDR3 is CASSFKGQNEQFF. CDR3 coding DNA: TGTGCCAGCAGCTTCAAAGGACAAAATGAGCAGTTCTTC.

The rearrangement links TRBV29-1 to TRBJ1-6, with 7 bases that match TRBD1. CDR3 size: 14 residues. The V segment lost 5 bases and the J segment 7 bases; nucleotides outside the gene matches: 8. The V gene's germline CDR1 is SQVTM and CDR2 ANQGSEA. CDR3 loop: CSVRQGGGNSPLHF. The CDR3 DNA sequence: TGCAGCGTTCGACAGGGAGGAGGAAATTCACCCCTCCACTTT.

This clonotype was detected many times. This chain connects TRBV4-1 to TRBJ2-5; D not resolved. The CDR3 has 17 amino acids. The V and J ends lost 1 base and 2 bases respectively, with 17 bases between them. Germline CDR1 MGHRA, CDR2 YSYEKL. In nucleotides, the CDR3 is TGCGCCAGCAGCCAAGGTTCTAGGCTACCGGATCAAGAGACCCAGTACTTC. Encoded protein: CASSQGSRLPDQETQYF.

This clonotype was detected many times. V is TRBV10-3 and J is TRBJ1-4, with 8 nucleotides matching TRBD1. V shed 0 bases, J shed 5 bases, and the junction held 2 bases outside the gene matches. The CDR3 sequence is 15 residues long. Germline loops: CDR1 ENHRY, CDR2 SYGVKD. CDR3 region: CAISESRGPNEKLFF. For the CDR3, the DNA is TGTGCCATCAGTGAGTCCAGGGGGCCCAATGAAAAACTGTTTTTT.

At least ten counts were recorded for this clonotype. The J gene is TRBJ2-1, the V gene TRBV25-1; no firm D call. Looked up from germline, CDR1 is MGHDK and CDR2 is SYGVNS. The CDR3 consists of 14 residues. V was trimmed by 5 bases and J by 3 bases, leaving 11 bases between them. CDR3 amino acids: CASSSPGDYNEQFF. DNA of the CDR3: TGTGCCAGCAGTAGCCCGGGCGACTACAATGAGCAGTTCTTC.

This clonotype was recorded many times. The chain is built from TRBV9 and TRBJ1-2, with D maybe TRBD1 (6 bases). The CDR3 runs to 16 residues. V shed 0 bases and J shed 6 bases, with 18 bases lying between them. Per germline, CDR1 SGDLS and CDR2 YYNGEE. This chain's CDR3 is CASSVEVEPQGNGYTF. CDR3 bases: TGTGCCAGCAGCGTAGAGGTCGAGCCCCAGGGGAATGGCTACACCTTC.